This T cell receptor beta chain originates from a study of T cells in tumors after PD-1 blockade. Looking at the study overall: No patient had prior checkpoint blockade, systemic immunosuppression, or radiotherapy within 4 weeks. Daily vismodegib 150 mg continued in a subset of anti-PD-1-treated patients. Overall study results and limits: Peripheral recruitment is suggested, as some novel exhausted tumor clones were in pre-treatment blood.

Genomic DNA template from tumor biopsies or peripheral blood, 616 ng to 6,004 ng input. The CDR3 is 15 residues long. Trimming pared 3 bases from V and 4 bases from J, leaving 13 bases between. Germline lookup yields CDR1 MGHRA and CDR2 YSYEKL. The table came from immunoSEQ multiplex PCR; TCRdb's copy has only in-frame clones and leaves some out. The sample yields 55,000 to 65,000 clones, over 75% seen once. As for this clone: Its specificity is not known.

V gene TRBV4-1 combines with J gene TRBJ1-3; a possible D gene is TRBD1 (6 bases). This TCR was sampled from a human donor with basal cell carcinoma. This specimen consisted of PBMCs, obtained before anti-PD-1 treatment. This CDR3 reads CASSQLQGRGNTIYF. Here the CDR3 DNA reads TGCGCCAGCAGCCAGCTACAGGGTAGAGGAAACACCATATATTTT.